Following are 14 T cell receptor beta chains from one sample sequenced in a study of blood T cell repertoires in COVID-19. Data came from immunoSEQ multiplex PCR; TCRdb stores just in-frame clones and leaves some out. The profile covers about 62,000 clones, with roughly 72% appearing a single time and about 6% taken by the ten largest. Sequences were obtained from peripheral blood. These TCRs come from a woman between 45 and 65 years old with active or convalescent COVID-19.

This chain joins TRBV30 and TRBJ1-5, with TRBD1 matching 10 bases. CDR3 length: 17 amino acids. Germline V gives CDR1 GTSNPN, CDR2 SVGIG (reference sequence). V lost 3 bases, J lost 0 bases, and 8 bases stayed unmatched. The CDR3 loop reads CAWSTTGGPYSNQPQHF. In DNA, the CDR3 is TGTGCCTGGAGCACGACAGGGGGCCCCTATAGCAATCAGCCCCAGCATTTT.

The rearrangement uses TRBV7-8 and TRBJ2-7, with a tentative D call TRBD1 (6 bases). CDR3 size: 14 residues. Germline V lookup: CDR1 SGHVS, CDR2 FQNEAQ. V dropped 1 base and J dropped 0 bases, with 7 bases sitting between them. CDR3 bases: TGTGCCAGCAGCTTAGGACAGGTCTCCTACGAGCAGTACTTC. The encoded protein is CASSLGQVSYEQYF.

The rearrangement joins TRBV18 to TRBJ1-2, with no clear D. V was cut by 2 bases and J by 3 bases, with 7 bases left in between. The CDR3 is 13 amino acids. The V gene's germline CDR1 is KGHSH and CDR2 LQKENI. The CDR3 coding sequence is TGTGCCAGCTCACCAGTGAGGGACTATGGCTACACCTTC. This gives the protein CASSPVRDYGYTF.

The V and J genes are TRBV15 and TRBJ2-3; tentative D call: TRBD2 (5 bases). With 0 bases removed from V and 1 base from J, the gap between germline ends came to 11 bases. The CDR3 sequence is 16 residues long. The germline V gene encodes CDR1 LNHNV and CDR2 YYDKDF (reference sequence). As DNA, the CDR3 is TGTGCCACCAGCAGAGATCTAGCCTACGGCACAGATACGCAGTATTTT. Its translation: CATSRDLAYGTDTQYF.

The chain joins TRBV4-1 to TRBJ2-4; the D gene is possibly TRBD2 (6 bases). Per the germline V gene, CDR1 is MGHRA and CDR2 is YSYEKL. This CDR3 comprises 14 residues. V was shortened by 2 bases and J by 8 bases, with 13 bases between the two germline ends. CDR3 region: CASSQTGTRHIQYF. In DNA form, the CDR3 reads TGCGCCAGCAGCCAAACCGGGACTCGTCACATTCAGTACTTC.

This clone was detected only once. This chain connects TRBV4-1 to TRBJ2-2; D perhaps matches TRBD1 (5 bases). V gave up 1 base and J gave up 4 bases, with 13 bases separating them. CDR3 size: 16 residues. Germline CDR1 reads MGHRA; CDR2 reads YSYEKL. This CDR3 is CASSQGFLRGTGELFF. CDR3 coding DNA: TGCGCCAGCAGCCAAGGCTTCTTAAGGGGCACCGGGGAGCTGTTTTTT.

This chain uses TRBV7-8 with TRBJ1-2, with D unresolved. Trimming shortened V by 2 bases and J by 2 bases, and 9 bases separated the two germline ends. Germline V gives CDR1 SGHVS, CDR2 FQNEAQ. The CDR3 runs 14 residues. The CDR3 protein is CASSLYAGNYGYTF. CDR3 nucleotide sequence: TGTGCCAGCAGCTTATATGCGGGCAACTATGGCTACACCTTC.

The V gene is TRBV6-5, the J gene TRBJ1-1, with 7 bases matching TRBD1. The CDR3 totals 13 residues. After removal of 6 bases from V and 4 bases from J, the junction contained 5 bases not matched to a gene. CDR1 is MNHEY and CDR2 is SVGAGI in the germline V gene. The DNA for the CDR3 is TGTGCCAGCAGCCCAGGGGGAACCACTGAAGCTTTCTTT. This codes for CASSPGGTTEAFF.

This chain links TRBV7-9 with TRBJ1-3, with 7 bases identical to TRBD1. The CDR3 loop spans 15 amino acids. Germline V gene lookup returns CDR1 SEHNR and CDR2 FQNEAQ (reference sequence). The trim removed 3 bases at V and 4 bases at J, leaving 6 bases unmatched. CDR3 region: CASSLSTGTGNTIYF. CDR3 nucleotides: TGTGCCAGCAGCTTGTCGACAGGGACAGGAAACACCATATATTTT.

This chain links TRBV5-1 with TRBJ1-2, with a weak D call TRBD1 (6 bases). The CDR3 loop spans 13 amino acids. Germline loops: CDR1 SGHRS, CDR2 YFSETQ. The V and J ends lost 4 bases and 5 bases respectively, with 12 bases between them. CDR3 sequence (DNA): TGCGCCAGCAGCCTAGGACAGCAGTATGGCTACACCTTC. Amino acid sequence: CASSLGQQYGYTF. Full variable domain (rest looked up from reference TRBV5-1 and TRBJ1-2): KAGVTQTPRYLIKTRGQQVTLSCSPISGHRSVSWYQQTPGQGLQFLFEYFSETQRNKGNFPGRFSGRQFSNSRSEMNVSTLELGDSALYLCASSLGQQYGYTFGSGTRLTVV.

The chain couples TRBV19 to TRBJ2-1, with 7 bases matching TRBD1. Trimming at V came to 5 bases and at J to 2 bases, leaving 6 bases not matched to a gene. This CDR3 has 15 residues. Per the germline V gene, CDR1 is LNHDA and CDR2 is SQIVND (reference sequence). The CDR3 region has the DNA TGTGCCAGTAGTCCTTCCGGGACAGCCTACAATGAGCAGTTCTTC. Its translation is CASSPSGTAYNEQFF.

This chain links TRBV7-8 with TRBJ1-1, with D tentatively TRBD1 (5 bases). Germline CDR1 SGHVS, CDR2 FQNEAQ. The CDR3 contains 14 residues. The ends were cut back, 1 base at V and 5 bases at J, with 11 bases in the middle. For the CDR3, the DNA is TGTGCCAGCAGCTTAGAACTCGGGGGGACTGAAGCTTTCTTT. It yields the protein CASSLELGGTEAFF.

The rearrangement uses TRBV19 and TRBJ1-1; 7 bases line up with TRBD1. The length of the CDR3 is 14 residues. Germline assignment: CDR1 LNHDA and CDR2 SQIVND (reference sequence). The trim removed 1 base at V and 1 base at J, leaving 0 bases unmatched. CDR3 residues: CASSIGDRNTEAFF. The CDR3 DNA reads as TGTGCCAGTAGTATAGGGGACAGGAACACTGAAGCTTTCTTT.

The chain has TRBV10-3 and TRBJ1-2; 7 nucleotides line up with TRBD1. The V and J ends lost 6 bases and 3 bases, in that order; junction bases with no gene match: 13. The germline CDR1 and CDR2 sequences are ENHRY and SYGVKD. CDR3 size: 16 residues. CDR3 sequence reads: CAISRQGQGSDYGYTF. The DNA of the CDR3 is TGTGCCATCAGCCGACAGGGCCAGGGGTCGGACTATGGCTACACCTTC.